The clone carrying this T cell receptor (beta chain) was observed a few times. The V end was cut by 7 bases, the J end by 14 bases, with 24 bases between. This CDR3 has 14 residues. CDR1 and CDR2 (germline): DFQATT, SNEGSKA (reference sequence). Using a J-beta primer mix together with a sample-barcoded 5' primer, a second PCR was run for roughly 7 to 12 cycles. The template-switch adaptor, which had 12 random nucleotides, put a tag on each cDNA molecule. Every sample produced at least 3 million CDR3-containing paired-end reads. Each CDR3 protein is one row after TCRdb ran MiXCR on the 5' RACE reads. The table lists around 1.5 million distinct CDR3 sequences, roughly 30% of them singletons. Every participating donor contributed 7.5 to 10 milliliters of peripheral blood through a draw. This sample is drawn from a study of blood T cells in healthy people across ages.

Sequenced input: blood. The chain has TRBV20-1 and TRBJ1-6; D perhaps matches TRBD1 (6 bases). This clonotype was sampled from a woman aged 30 to 39 in good health. CDR3 sequence: CSVRLGAGVGSLHF. The DNA for the CDR3 is TGCAGTGTTCGTCTTGGGGCAGGGGTAGGGTCCCTCCACTTT.